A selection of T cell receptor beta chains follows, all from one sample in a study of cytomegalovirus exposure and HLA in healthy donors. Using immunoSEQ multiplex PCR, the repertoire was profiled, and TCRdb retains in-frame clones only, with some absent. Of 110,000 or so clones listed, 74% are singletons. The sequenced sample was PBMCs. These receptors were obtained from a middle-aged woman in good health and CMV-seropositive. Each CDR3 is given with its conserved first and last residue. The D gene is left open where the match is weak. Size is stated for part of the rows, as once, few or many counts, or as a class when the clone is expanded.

cdr3_nt: TGTGCCAGCAGCTTAGCGGGCGGGGTGGGGGGAAGGGGTACGCAGTATTTT
cdr3_aa: CASSLAGGVGGRGTQYF
j_call: TRBJ2-3
clone_size: -
v_call: TRBV7-2
d_call: -

cdr3_nt: TGTGCCAGCAGCCCGGACTGGTTTCCCGAGCAGTACTTC
cdr3_aa: CASSPDWFPEQYF
j_call: TRBJ2-7
clone_size: -
v_call: TRBV7-2
d_call: -

cdr3_nt: TGTGCCAGCAGCCCGGGGGAGGTTTGGGGCAATCAGCCCCAGCATTTT
cdr3_aa: CASSPGEVWGNQPQHF
j_call: TRBJ1-5
clone_size: -
v_call: TRBV5-8
d_call: -

cdr3_nt: TGTGCCAGCAGCCCTGAGGGCAGGGAAAAACTGTTTTTT
cdr3_aa: CASSPEGREKLFF
j_call: TRBJ1-4
clone_size: -
v_call: TRBV7-2
d_call: -

cdr3_nt: TGTGCCAGCAGGCCAGGGTTTTCCAATCAGCCCCAGCATTTT
cdr3_aa: CASRPGFSNQPQHF
j_call: TRBJ1-5
clone_size: -
v_call: TRBV21-1
d_call: -

cdr3_nt: TGTGCCAGCAGTGGCACAATCTCTGGAAACACCATATATTTT
cdr3_aa: CASSGTISGNTIYF
j_call: TRBJ1-3
clone_size: -
v_call: TRBV2
d_call: -

cdr3_nt: TGCGCCAGCAGCCATAATTTCCGACTAGCGGGGGTAAGCACAGATACGCAGTATTTT
cdr3_aa: CASSHNFRLAGVSTDTQYF
j_call: TRBJ2-3
clone_size: -
v_call: TRBV4-1
d_call: TRBD2

cdr3_nt: TGTGCCAGCAGTCTCCTCGGCTCTGGAAACACCATATATTTT
cdr3_aa: CASSLLGSGNTIYF
j_call: TRBJ1-3
clone_size: -
v_call: TRBV27
d_call: -

cdr3_nt: TGTGCCAGCAGCGAGGAGGCCTTCTCCTACAATGAGCAGTTCTTC
cdr3_aa: CASSEEAFSYNEQFF
j_call: TRBJ2-1
clone_size: -
v_call: TRBV5-4
d_call: -

cdr3_nt: TGTGCCAGCAGCCCGCGGCCCGGGACAGGGGCCGGGGAGACCCAGTACTTC
cdr3_aa: CASSPRPGTGAGETQYF
j_call: TRBJ2-5
clone_size: -
v_call: TRBV28
d_call: TRBD1

cdr3_nt: TGCGCCAGCAGTCAAAGTCGGCTAGCGAGGCTAGATGAGCAGTTCTTC
cdr3_aa: CASSQSRLARLDEQFF
j_call: TRBJ2-1
clone_size: -
v_call: TRBV5-1
d_call: -

cdr3_nt: TGTGCCAGCAGCCCAGCACTAGCGGGGAGCTCCTACAATGAGCAGTTCTTC
cdr3_aa: CASSPALAGSSYNEQFF
j_call: TRBJ2-1
clone_size: few
v_call: TRBV7-8
d_call: TRBD2

cdr3_nt: TGTGCCAGCTCACCGCGACAGGGGGAATCGGAGACCCAGTACTTC
cdr3_aa: CASSPRQGESETQYF
j_call: TRBJ2-5
clone_size: -
v_call: TRBV18
d_call: TRBD1

cdr3_nt: TGTGCCAGCTCAGTACTAGCGGGTTCGGAGACCCAGTACTTC
cdr3_aa: CASSVLAGSETQYF
j_call: TRBJ2-5
clone_size: -
v_call: TRBV18
d_call: TRBD2

cdr3_nt: TGCGCCAGCAGCCTTCGGGGAGACGGGGAGCTGTTTTTT
cdr3_aa: CASSLRGDGELFF
j_call: TRBJ2-2
clone_size: once
v_call: TRBV5-1
d_call: -

cdr3_nt: TGTGCCAGCAGCCGCGGGGACAGAAATAGCAATCAGCCCCAGCATTTT
cdr3_aa: CASSRGDRNSNQPQHF
j_call: TRBJ1-5
clone_size: -
v_call: TRBV7-9
d_call: TRBD1

cdr3_nt: TGTGCCAGCAGCGTAGCGGGGGACTTACAAGAGACCCAGTACTTC
cdr3_aa: CASSVAGDLQETQYF
j_call: TRBJ2-5
clone_size: -
v_call: TRBV9
d_call: -

cdr3_nt: TGTGCCAGCAGTTTGGGGGGCTATGGCTACACCTTC
cdr3_aa: CASSLGGYGYTF
j_call: TRBJ1-2
clone_size: -
v_call: TRBV6-5
d_call: -

cdr3_nt: TGTGCCAGCAGTTCCTCCGGGACAGGGGCTTTCGATGAGCAGTTCTTC
cdr3_aa: CASSSSGTGAFDEQFF
j_call: TRBJ2-1
clone_size: -
v_call: TRBV5-6
d_call: TRBD1

cdr3_nt: TGTGCCAGCAGCGAACGGGACACACTCACCGGGGAGCTGTTTTTT
cdr3_aa: CASSERDTLTGELFF
j_call: TRBJ2-2
clone_size: -
v_call: TRBV9
d_call: -

cdr3_nt: TGTGCCACAGGAAGACAGGGGGCGAGGGAGCAGTACTTC
cdr3_aa: CATGRQGAREQYF
j_call: TRBJ2-7
clone_size: -
v_call: TRBV6-5
d_call: TRBD1

cdr3_nt: TGCGCCAGCAAACCGACAGGGGAAGGAAGGTATGGCTACACCTTC
cdr3_aa: CASKPTGEGRYGYTF
j_call: TRBJ1-2
clone_size: -
v_call: TRBV5-1
d_call: TRBD1